This TCR beta chain was profiled in a study of blood T cell repertoires in COVID-19 (dated by TCRdb to the early 2020s). Regarding the research as a whole: Samples covering the acute and convalescent phases of COVID-19 were provided by collaborators in the United States, Italy and Spain. The prospective study material was composed of cDNA or gDNA derived from T cells, B-cell-depleted T cells, or PBMCs. The dataset comprised deeply sampled blood TCRbeta repertoires from subjects exposed to, actively infected with, or recovered from COVID-19. The repertoires were released in a freely available public database meant as a resource for research on the immune response to SARS-CoV-2. The samples were drawn from two sources: the first 160 participants of the ongoing ImmuneRACE study, and 950 to 1,500 subjects contributed by 6 global collaborators. Sample metadata almost always included a de-identified subject ID, COVID-19 status, age in years and sex. HLA class I and class II types, where available, came from metadata supplied by the sample provider rather than from assay-based typing.

In the germline V gene, CDR1 corresponds to SGDLS and CDR2 to YYNGEE. Germline trimming: 4 bases from V, 2 bases from J; junction bases outside gene matches: 5. Its CDR3 holds 17 amino acids, cysteine through phenylalanine. Only the CDR3 DNA is retained, 51 bases long and in frame from the first base. TCRbeta CDR3 regions were amplified from genomic DNA using the immunoSEQ Assay, a bias-controlled multiplex PCR. The study's own analysis went as follows. Nucleated cell counts per sample were estimated from amplification of reference gene primers within the assay. To quantify the absolute abundance of each unique TCRbeta CDR3 rearrangement, sequence reads were collapsed and filtered. For each sample, productive Simpson clonality was calculated by taking the square root of Simpson's diversity index across productive rearrangements. As stored in TCRdb, this immuneACCESS dataset retains in-frame rearrangements with V and J assigned. A fraction of the clones does not appear; measured against another copy, unresolved V genes explain less than half of the discrepancy, and the remainder lacks a known reason. The D gene and trimming were derived from the DNA, and the V and J assignments and clone size from that table. The sample table records 150,000 to 200,000 clones; 85% to 95% of these occur just once. The top ten clonotypes cover about 5% of the sample.

About this clone: No cognate antigen has been identified for it. No base quality information exists; no much larger clone differs at one position.

What the study reported, not specific to this receptor: How much clinical and demographic metadata was included differed by source and by participant, and the metadata was provided uncurated.

Each collaborating institution followed its own protocols to collect whole blood in K2EDTA tubes. For TCRbeta analysis, collaborator samples were shipped as frozen whole blood, as isolated PBMCs, or as DNA extracted from either sample type. This clonotype was sampled from a woman in her forties or fifties with acute or convalescent COVID-19. This chain joins TRBV9 to TRBJ2-5, with 16 central nucleotides matching TRBD2. Specimen: peripheral blood. The DNA reads TGTGCCAGCAGCCCGGGACTAGCGGGAGGGCTGCAAGAGACCCAGTACTTC. Its amino acids are CASSPGLAGGLQETQYF.